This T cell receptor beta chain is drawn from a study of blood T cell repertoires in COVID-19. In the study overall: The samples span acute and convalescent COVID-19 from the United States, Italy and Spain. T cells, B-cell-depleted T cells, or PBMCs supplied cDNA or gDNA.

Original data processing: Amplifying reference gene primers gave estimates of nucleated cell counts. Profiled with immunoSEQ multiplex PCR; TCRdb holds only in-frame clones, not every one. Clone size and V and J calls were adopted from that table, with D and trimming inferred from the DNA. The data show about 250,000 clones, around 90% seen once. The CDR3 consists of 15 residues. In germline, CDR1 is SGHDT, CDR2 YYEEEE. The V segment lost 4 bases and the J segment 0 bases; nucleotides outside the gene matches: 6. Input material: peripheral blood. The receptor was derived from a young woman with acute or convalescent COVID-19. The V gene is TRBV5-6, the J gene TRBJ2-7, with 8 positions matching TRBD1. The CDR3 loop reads CASSVGQDFSYEQYF. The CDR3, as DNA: TGTGCCAGCAGCGTGGGACAGGACTTCTCCTACGAGCAGTACTTC.